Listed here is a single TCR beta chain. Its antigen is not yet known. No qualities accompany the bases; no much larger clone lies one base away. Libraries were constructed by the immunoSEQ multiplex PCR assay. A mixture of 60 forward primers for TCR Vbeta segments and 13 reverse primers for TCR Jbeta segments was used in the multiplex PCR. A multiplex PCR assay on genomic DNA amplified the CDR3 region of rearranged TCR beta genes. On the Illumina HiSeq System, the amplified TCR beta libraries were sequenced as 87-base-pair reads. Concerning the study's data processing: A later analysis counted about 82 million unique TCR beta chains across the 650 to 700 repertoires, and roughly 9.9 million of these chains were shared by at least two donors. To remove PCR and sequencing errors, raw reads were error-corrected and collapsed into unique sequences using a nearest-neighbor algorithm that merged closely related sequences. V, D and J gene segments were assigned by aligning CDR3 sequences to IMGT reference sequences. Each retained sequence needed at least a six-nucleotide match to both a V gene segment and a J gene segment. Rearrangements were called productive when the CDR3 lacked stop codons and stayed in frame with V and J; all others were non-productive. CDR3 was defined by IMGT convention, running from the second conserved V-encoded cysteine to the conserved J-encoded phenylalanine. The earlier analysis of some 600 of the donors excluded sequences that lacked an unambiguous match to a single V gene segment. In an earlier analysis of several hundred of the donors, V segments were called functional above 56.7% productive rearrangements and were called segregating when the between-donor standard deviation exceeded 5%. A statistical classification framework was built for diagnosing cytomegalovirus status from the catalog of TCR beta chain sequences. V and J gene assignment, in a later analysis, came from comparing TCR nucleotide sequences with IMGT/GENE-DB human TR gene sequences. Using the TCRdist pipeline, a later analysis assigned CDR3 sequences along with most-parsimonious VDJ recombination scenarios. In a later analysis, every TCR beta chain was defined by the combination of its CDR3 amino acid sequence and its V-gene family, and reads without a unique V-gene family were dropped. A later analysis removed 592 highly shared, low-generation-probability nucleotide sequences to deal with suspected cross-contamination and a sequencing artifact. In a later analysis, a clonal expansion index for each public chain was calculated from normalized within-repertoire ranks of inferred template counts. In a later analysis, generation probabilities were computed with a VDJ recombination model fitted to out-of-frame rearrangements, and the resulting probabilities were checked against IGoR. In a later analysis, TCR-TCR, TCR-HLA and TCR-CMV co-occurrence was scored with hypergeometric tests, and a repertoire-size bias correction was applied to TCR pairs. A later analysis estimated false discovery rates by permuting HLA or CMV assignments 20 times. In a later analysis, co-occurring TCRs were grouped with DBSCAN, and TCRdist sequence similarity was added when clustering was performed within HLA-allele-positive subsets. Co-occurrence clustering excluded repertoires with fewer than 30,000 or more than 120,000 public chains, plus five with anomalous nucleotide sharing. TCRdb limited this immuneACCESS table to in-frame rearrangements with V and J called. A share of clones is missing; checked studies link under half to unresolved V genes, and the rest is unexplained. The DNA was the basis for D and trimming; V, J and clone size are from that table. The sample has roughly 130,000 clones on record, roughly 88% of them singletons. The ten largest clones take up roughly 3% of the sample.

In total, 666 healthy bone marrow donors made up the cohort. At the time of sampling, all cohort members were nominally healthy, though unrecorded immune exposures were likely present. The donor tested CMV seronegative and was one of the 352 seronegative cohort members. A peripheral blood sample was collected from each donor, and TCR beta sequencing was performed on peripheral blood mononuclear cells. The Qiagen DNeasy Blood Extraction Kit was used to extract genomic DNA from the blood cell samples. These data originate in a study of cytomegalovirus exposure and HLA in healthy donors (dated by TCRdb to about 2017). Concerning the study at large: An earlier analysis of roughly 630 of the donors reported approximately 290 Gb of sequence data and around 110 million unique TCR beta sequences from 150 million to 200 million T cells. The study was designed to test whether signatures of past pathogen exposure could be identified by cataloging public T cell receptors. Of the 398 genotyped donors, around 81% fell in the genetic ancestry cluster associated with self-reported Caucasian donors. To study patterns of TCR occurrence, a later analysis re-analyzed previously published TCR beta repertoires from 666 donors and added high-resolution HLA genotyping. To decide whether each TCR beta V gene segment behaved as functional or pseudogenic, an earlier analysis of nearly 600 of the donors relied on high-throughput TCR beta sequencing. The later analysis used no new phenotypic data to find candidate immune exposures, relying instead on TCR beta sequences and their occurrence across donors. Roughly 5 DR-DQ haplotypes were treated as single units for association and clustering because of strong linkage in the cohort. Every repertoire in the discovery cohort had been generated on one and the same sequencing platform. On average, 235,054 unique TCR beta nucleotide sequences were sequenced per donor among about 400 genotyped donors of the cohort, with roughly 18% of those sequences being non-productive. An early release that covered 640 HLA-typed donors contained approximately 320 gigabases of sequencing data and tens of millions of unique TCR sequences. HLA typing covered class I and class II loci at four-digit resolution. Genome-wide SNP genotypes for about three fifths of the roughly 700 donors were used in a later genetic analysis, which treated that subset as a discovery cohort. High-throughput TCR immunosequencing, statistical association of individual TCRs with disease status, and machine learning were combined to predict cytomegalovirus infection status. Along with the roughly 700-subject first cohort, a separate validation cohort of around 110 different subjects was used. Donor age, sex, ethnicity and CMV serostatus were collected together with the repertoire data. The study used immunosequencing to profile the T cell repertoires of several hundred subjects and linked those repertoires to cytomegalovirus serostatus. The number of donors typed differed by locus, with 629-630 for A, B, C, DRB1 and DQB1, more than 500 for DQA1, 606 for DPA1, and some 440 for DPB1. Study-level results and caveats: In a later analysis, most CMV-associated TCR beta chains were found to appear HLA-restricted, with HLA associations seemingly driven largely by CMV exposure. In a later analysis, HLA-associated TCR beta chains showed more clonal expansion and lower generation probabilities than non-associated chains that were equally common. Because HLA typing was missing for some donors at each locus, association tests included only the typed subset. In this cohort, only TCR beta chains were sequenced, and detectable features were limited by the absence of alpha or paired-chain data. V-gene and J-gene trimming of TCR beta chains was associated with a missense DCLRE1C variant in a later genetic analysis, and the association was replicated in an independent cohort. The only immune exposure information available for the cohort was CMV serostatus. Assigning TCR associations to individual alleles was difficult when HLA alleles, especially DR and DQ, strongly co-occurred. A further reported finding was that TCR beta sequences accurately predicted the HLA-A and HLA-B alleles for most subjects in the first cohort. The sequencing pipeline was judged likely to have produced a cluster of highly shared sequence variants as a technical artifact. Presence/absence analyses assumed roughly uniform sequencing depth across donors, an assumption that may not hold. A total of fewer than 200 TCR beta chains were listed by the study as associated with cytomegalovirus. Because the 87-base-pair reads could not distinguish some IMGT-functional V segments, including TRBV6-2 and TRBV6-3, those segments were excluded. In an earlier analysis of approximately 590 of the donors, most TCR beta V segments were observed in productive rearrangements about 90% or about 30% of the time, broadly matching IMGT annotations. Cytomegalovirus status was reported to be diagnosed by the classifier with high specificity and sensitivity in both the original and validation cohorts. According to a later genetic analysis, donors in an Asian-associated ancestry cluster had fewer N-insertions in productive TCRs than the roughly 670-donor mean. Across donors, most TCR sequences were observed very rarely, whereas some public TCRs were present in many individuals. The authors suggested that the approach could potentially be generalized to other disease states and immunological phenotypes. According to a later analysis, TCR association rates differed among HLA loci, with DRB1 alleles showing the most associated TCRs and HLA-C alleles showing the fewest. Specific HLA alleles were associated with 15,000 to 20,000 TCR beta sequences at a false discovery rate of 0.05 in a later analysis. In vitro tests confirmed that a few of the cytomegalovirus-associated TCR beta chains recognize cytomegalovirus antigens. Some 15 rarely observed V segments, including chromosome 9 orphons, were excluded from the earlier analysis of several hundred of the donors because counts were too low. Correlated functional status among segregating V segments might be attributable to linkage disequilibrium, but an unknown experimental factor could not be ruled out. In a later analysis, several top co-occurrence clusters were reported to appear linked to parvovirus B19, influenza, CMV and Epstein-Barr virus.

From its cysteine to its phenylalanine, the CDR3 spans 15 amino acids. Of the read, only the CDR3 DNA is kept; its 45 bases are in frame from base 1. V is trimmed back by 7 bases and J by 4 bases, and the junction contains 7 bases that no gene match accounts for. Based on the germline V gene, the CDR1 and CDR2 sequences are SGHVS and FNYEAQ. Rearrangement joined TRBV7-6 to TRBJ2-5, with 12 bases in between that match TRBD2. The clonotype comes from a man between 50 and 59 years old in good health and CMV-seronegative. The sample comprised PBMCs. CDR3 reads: CASTRQGLAGETQYF. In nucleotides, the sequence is TGTGCCAGCACCAGACAGGGACTAGCGGGAGAGACCCAGTACTTC.